The 20 T cell receptor beta chains in this list originate from one sample, sequenced in a study of blood T cell repertoires in COVID-19. The table came from immunoSEQ multiplex PCR; TCRdb's copy has only in-frame clones and leaves some out. Found here are around 220,000 clones, 86% of them singletons; the top ten hold roughly 10%. Input material: peripheral blood. All receptors derive from a woman aged 45-65 years with COVID-19, enrolled during active disease.

This chain connects TRBV19 to TRBJ2-2, with D perhaps matching TRBD2 (6 bases). This CDR3 has 13 amino acids. The germline V gene has CDR1 LNHDA and CDR2 SQIVND (reference sequence). Trimming took 11 bases from V and 4 from J, leaving 14 bases between them. CDR3 sequence reads: CACTGEATGELFF. As DNA, the CDR3 is TGTGCCTGCACGGGGGAGGCCACCGGGGAGCTGTTTTTT. The whole variable domain, remainder taken from reference TRBV19 and TRBJ2-2, is DGGITQSPKYLFRKEGQNVTLSCEQNLNHDAMYWYRQDPGQGLRLIYYSQIVNDFQKGDIAEGYSVSREKKESFPLTVTSAQKNPTAFYLCACTGEATGELFFGEGSRLTVL.

This chain uses TRBV19 with TRBJ2-2, with D perhaps TRBD1 (6 bases). The CDR3 consists of 15 residues. Germline CDR1 and CDR2: LNHDA and SQIVND (reference sequence). V lost 8 bases to trimming and J lost 0 bases, with 13 bases between them. The DNA of the CDR3 is TGTGCCAGTCTCTGGGGGCGAGCGAACACCGGGGAGCTGTTTTTT. This encodes CASLWGRANTGELFF.

V usage is TRBV15 and J usage is TRBJ1-5; D ambiguous. V lost 0 bases to trimming and J lost 0 bases, with 6 bases between them. CDR1 LNHNV and CDR2 YYDKDF come from the germline V gene (reference sequence). The CDR3 extends over 15 amino acids. CDR3 in amino acids: CATSRDFNSNQPQHF. CDR3 in DNA: TGTGCCACCAGCAGAGACTTTAATAGCAATCAGCCCCAGCATTTT. Looking up the rest from reference TRBV15 and TRBJ1-5 gives the full variable domain: DAMVIQNPRYQVTQFGKPVTLSCSQTLNHNVMYWYQQKSSQAPKLLFHYYDKDFNNEADTPDNFQSRRPNTSFCFLDIRSPGLGDTAMYLCATSRDFNSNQPQHFGDGTRLSIL.

This clone was detected once. The chain couples TRBV9 to TRBJ2-3, with D unclear. Per germline, CDR1 SGDLS and CDR2 YYNGEE. The CDR3 loop spans 13 amino acids. Trimming stripped 3 bases from V and 5 bases from J, with 10 bases between. CDR3 residues: CASSAPSRDTQYF. CDR3 nucleotides: TGTGCCAGCAGCGCCCCCTCGAGAGATACGCAGTATTTT.

The V and J genes are TRBV4-3 and TRBJ1-1, with D uncertain. Germline-derived CDR1 and CDR2 are LGHNA and YSLEER. The CDR3 spans 14 residues. Trimming took off 0 bases at V and 4 bases at J, with 9 bases between the two ends. DNA for the CDR3: TGCGCCAGCAGCCAAGAGTTAGAGATCACTGAAGCTTTCTTT. Translation: CASSQELEITEAFF.

This chain connects TRBV6-5 to TRBJ2-7; 8 nucleotides align to TRBD1. This CDR3 comprises 13 residues. Germline CDR1 is MNHEY and CDR2 is SVGAGI. V dropped 10 bases and J dropped 7; count of bases not matched to a gene: 12. CDR3 in DNA: TGTGCCACCAAGGGCAGGGGGCCTTGGGAGCAGTACGTC. This codes for CATKGRGPWEQYV.

This chain joins TRBV30 and TRBJ2-1; a possible D gene is TRBD2 (5 bases). The V end was cut by 0 bases, the J end by 6 bases, with 18 bases between. Germline V gene sequence: CDR1 GTSNPN, CDR2 SVGIG (reference sequence). This CDR3 region has 16 residues. The CDR3 is CAWSVRGLGVSNEQFF. The CDR3 nucleotides read TGTGCCTGGAGTGTACGAGGGCTCGGGGTGAGCAATGAGCAGTTCTTC.

V usage is TRBV27 and J usage is TRBJ1-1, with 8 bases lining up with TRBD1. V was pared by 3 bases and J by 4 bases, with 4 bases of the junction left unmatched. The CDR3 spans 14 residues. Germline CDR1 is MNHEY and CDR2 is SMNVEV (reference sequence). CDR3: CASSFTGGVTEAFF. In DNA, the CDR3 is TGTGCCAGCAGTTTCACAGGGGGAGTCACTGAAGCTTTCTTT.

The rearrangement uses TRBV3-1 (or the pseudogene TRBV3-2) and TRBJ1-2; a weak D match, TRBD1 (6 bases). Trimming left V 6 bases short and J 8 bases short, with 16 bases between. CDR1 and CDR2 from the germline V gene are LGHDT and YNNKEL (reference sequence). This CDR3 is 13 amino acids long. This CDR3 is CASRPRGRTGYTF. In nucleotides, the CDR3 is TGTGCCAGCAGACCAAGGGGGAGAACGGGCTACACCTTC.

CDR3 sequence reads: CASSVGERGVLRGEQYF. The CDR3 coding sequence is TGTGCCAGCAGCGTAGGCGAGCGGGGGGTCCTCAGAGGGGAGCAGTACTTC. This chain joins TRBV9 and TRBJ2-7; 9 nucleotides line up with TRBD2. V shed 0 bases, J shed 7 bases, and the junction held 14 bases outside the gene matches. The CDR3 contains 17 residues. Germline V gene sequence: CDR1 SGDLS, CDR2 YYNGEE.

The chain combines TRBV6-2 or TRBV6-3 with TRBJ2-7, with TRBD2 identical over 7 bases. V dropped 4 bases and J dropped 1; count of bases not matched to a gene: 13. The CDR3 loop spans 17 amino acids. Germline loops: CDR1 MNHEY, CDR2 SVGEGT. CDR3 coding DNA: TGTGCCAGCAGTTCTTCTCCTCTAGCGGTCCCATCCTACGAGCAGTACTTC. Amino acid sequence: CASSSSPLAVPSYEQYF.

The rearrangement uses TRBV27 and TRBJ2-7; 7 nucleotides align to TRBD1. Germline-derived CDR1 and CDR2 are MNHEY and SMNVEV (reference sequence). Unmatched junction bases numbered 6, after V lost 5 bases and J lost 2 bases. CDR3 size: 14 residues. The CDR3 DNA follows: TGTGCCAGCAGTGTGGGGACAGCCACCTACGAGCAGTACTTC. Translated: CASSVGTATYEQYF.

The chain is built from TRBV9 and TRBJ1-2; D may be TRBD1 (6 bases). Germline V CDR1 and CDR2: SGDLS, YYNGEE. The CDR3 is 15 amino acids. V lost 3 bases and J 2 bases, leaving 14 bases between the germline ends. Written as DNA, the CDR3 is TGTGCCAGCAGCGGATCGACAGGCCTCAACTATGGCTACACCTTC. It yields the protein CASSGSTGLNYGYTF.

The rearrangement joins TRBV7-2 to TRBJ2-5; 13 nucleotides agree with TRBD2. The CDR3 has 17 amino acids. The V gene end was trimmed by 3 bases and the J gene end by 2 bases; junction bases not matched to a gene: 6. Germline V gene data show CDR1 as SGHTA and CDR2 as FQGNSA. This CDR3 reads CASSFTRLAGGQETQYF. The CDR3 nucleotides read TGTGCCAGCAGCTTTACTCGACTAGCGGGGGGTCAAGAGACCCAGTACTTC.

This sequence joins TRBV11-2 and TRBJ2-5; 9 bases line up with TRBD1. V lost 3 bases and J lost 4; bases outside the gene matches: 6. CDR1 SGHAT and CDR2 FQNNGV come from the germline V gene. The CDR3 consists of 15 residues. CDR3 DNA: TGTGCCAGCAGCTTTGGGACAGGGCTGGGAGAGACCCAGTACTTC. This encodes CASSFGTGLGETQYF.

This chain connects TRBV11-2 to TRBJ1-2; no firm D call. Looked up from germline, CDR1 is SGHAT and CDR2 is FQNNGV. The CDR3 is 14 residues long. V dropped 6 bases and J dropped 2 bases, with 13 bases sitting between them. The CDR3 bases are TGTGCCAGCAGATCCAACACAGTAAACTATGGCTACACCTTC. Its protein is CASRSNTVNYGYTF.

The V gene is TRBV19, the J gene TRBJ2-2, with 8 bases matching TRBD1. This CDR3 is built from 17 residues. In germline, CDR1 is LNHDA, CDR2 SQIVND (reference sequence). The J segment lost 3 bases and the V segment lost 5 bases, leaving 11 bases of the junction unmatched. The CDR3 region has the DNA TGTGCCAGTAGTTCATACACCGGGACAGGAGACACCGGGGAGCTGTTTTTT. This gives the protein CASSSYTGTGDTGELFF.

The chain has TRBV11-3 and TRBJ2-1, with a weak D call TRBD1 (5 bases). Trimming took 5 bases from V and 5 from J, leaving 13 bases between them. CDR1 and CDR2 (germline): SGHNT, YENEEA. The CDR3 has 14 residues. The chain's CDR3 is CASSISSGHNEQFF. CDR3 sequence (DNA): TGTGCCAGCAGCATAAGCTCAGGGCACAATGAGCAGTTCTTC.

This clone was observed once. The CDR3 carries no conserved terminal phenylalanine or tryptophan, so it likely arises from a read error. The limits of the CDR3 on the DNA are not certain, so only TCRdb's listed CDR3 is given. The rearrangement links TRBV14 to TRBJ1-1; the DNA was not compared with TRBD1, the D call given in the table. The CDR3 is 15 residues long, ends included. CDR1 and CDR2 from the germline V gene are SGHDN and FVKESK. The CDR3 sequence: CASSQVLRDRDRPGS.

The CDR3 protein is CATRRGPNTGELFF. In nucleotides, the CDR3 is TGTGCCACGAGGCGGGGCCCGAACACCGGGGAGCTGTTTTTT. This rearrangement joins TRBV6-4 to TRBJ2-2, with a possible D match to TRBD2 (6 bases). The ends were cut back, 10 bases at V and 0 bases at J, with 12 bases in the middle. CDR1 is MRHNA, CDR2 SNTAGT, per germline. The CDR3 length is 14 residues.